This T cell receptor beta chain was documented in a study of T cell repertoires in cytomegalovirus infection. Turning to the study itself: Both recently identified HLA-C-restricted and well-studied HLA-B-restricted CMV epitopes were used in the study. CMV infection together with matching HLA type was indicated by public TCR beta signatures. Study-wide findings and caveats: The ex vivo response was dominated by HLA-C-restricted CMV-specific TCR beta clonotypes.

Details on this clonotype: Its antigen is still unknown.

One entry per CDR3 protein, called by TCRdb with MiXCR from the reads. There are hundreds of thousands of distinct CDR3 sequences in the sample; just under 30% occur only once, and roughly 20% lies in the top ten. The CDR3 spans 15 residues. Trimming took off 6 bases at V and 6 bases at J, with 18 bases between the two ends. Germline lookup yields CDR1 MNHEY and CDR2 SMNVEV (reference sequence). The chain links TRBV27 to TRBJ2-1, with a possible D match to TRBD2 (7 bases). The sequence came from a human donor in good health (CMV status not recorded). Some clones in this sample may be carry-over from other donors' samples. The sequenced sample was cultured PBMCs, obtained from culture after CMV antigen stimulation. DNA for the CDR3: TGTGCCAGCAGCGTGGGAGGGGGGAGACTCAATGAGCAGTTCTTC. Translation: CASSVGGGRLNEQFF.